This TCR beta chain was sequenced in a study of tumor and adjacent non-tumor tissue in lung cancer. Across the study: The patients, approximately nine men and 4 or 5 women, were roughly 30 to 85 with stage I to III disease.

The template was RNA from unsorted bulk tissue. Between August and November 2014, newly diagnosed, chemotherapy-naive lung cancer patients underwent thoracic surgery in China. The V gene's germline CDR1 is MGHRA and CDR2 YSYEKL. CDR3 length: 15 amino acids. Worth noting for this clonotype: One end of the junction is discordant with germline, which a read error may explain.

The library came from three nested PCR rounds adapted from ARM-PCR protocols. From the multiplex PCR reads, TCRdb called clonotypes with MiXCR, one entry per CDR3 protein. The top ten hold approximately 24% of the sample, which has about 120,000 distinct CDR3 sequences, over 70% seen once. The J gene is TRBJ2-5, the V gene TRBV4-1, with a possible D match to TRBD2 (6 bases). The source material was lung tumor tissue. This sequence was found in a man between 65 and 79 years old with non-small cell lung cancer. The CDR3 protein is CSSSQGLGGLWTHYF. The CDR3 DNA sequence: TGCTCCAGCAGCCAGGGACTCGGAGGCTTGTGGACCCATTACTTC.